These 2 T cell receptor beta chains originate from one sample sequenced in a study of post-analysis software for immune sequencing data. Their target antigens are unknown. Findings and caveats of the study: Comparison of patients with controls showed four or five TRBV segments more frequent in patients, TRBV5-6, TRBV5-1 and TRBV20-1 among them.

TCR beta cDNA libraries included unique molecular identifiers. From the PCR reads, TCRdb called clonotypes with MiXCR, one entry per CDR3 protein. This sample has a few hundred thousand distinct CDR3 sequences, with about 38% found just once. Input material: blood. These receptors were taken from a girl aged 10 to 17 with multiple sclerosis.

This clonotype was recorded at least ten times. The CDR3 DNA is TGTGCCAGCAGCTCCGGGGGGCGGGGTGGCGCAGATACGCAGTATTTT. Encoded protein: CASSSGGRGGADTQYF. The chain carries TRBV13 and TRBJ2-3; D possibly corresponds to TRBD2 (7 bases). The CDR3 is 16 residues long. Germline CDR1 PRHDT, CDR2 FYEKMQ (reference sequence). Trimming removed 4 bases from V and 4 bases from J, with 18 bases in between.

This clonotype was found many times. CDR3 sequence reads: CSATTIAGGLNEQFF. The CDR3 nucleotides read TGCAGTGCTACAACTATAGCGGGAGGGCTGAATGAGCAGTTCTTC. The rearrangement joins TRBV20-1 to TRBJ2-1, with 11 bases aligning to TRBD2. This CDR3 is built from 15 residues. J lost 7 bases, V lost 4 bases, and 9 bases had no gene match. Germline V gene lookup returns CDR1 DFQATT and CDR2 SNEGSKA (reference sequence).